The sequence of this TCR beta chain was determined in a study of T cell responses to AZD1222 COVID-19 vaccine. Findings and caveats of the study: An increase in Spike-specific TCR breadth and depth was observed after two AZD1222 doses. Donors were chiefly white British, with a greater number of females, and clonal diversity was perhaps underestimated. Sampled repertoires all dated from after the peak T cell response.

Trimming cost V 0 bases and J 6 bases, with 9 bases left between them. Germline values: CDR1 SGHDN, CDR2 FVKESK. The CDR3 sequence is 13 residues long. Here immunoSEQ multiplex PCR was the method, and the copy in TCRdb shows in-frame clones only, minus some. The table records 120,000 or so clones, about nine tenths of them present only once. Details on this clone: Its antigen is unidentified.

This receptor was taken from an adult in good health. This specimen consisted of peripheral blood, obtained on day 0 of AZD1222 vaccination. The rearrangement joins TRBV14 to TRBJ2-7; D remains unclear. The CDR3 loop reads CASSQDWRTEQYF. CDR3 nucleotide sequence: TGTGCCAGCAGCCAAGATTGGCGAACCGAGCAGTACTTC.